This TCR beta chain is from a study of cytomegalovirus exposure and HLA in healthy donors (dated by TCRdb to about 2017). With respect to the entire study: According to an earlier analysis of around 600 of the donors, 150 million to 200 million T cells yielded 117 million unique TCR beta sequences and around 300 Gb of sequence data. Because of strong linkage in the cohort, four to six DR-DQ haplotypes were treated as single units for association and clustering. The aim of the study was to test whether cataloging public T cell receptors could identify signatures of past pathogen exposure. Using immunosequencing, the study profiled T cell repertoires from 550 to 750 subjects and related those repertoires to cytomegalovirus serostatus. In the later analysis, no new phenotypic data were used to find candidate immune exposures; instead, reliance was placed on TCR beta sequences and their occurrence across donors. Of the 398 genotyped donors, about 84% fell in the genetic ancestry cluster associated with self-reported Caucasian donors. To predict cytomegalovirus infection status, the study combined high-throughput TCR immunosequencing, statistical association of individual TCRs with disease status, and machine learning. In an earlier analysis of roughly 580 of the donors, high-throughput TCR beta sequencing was used to judge whether each TCR beta V gene segment behaved as functional or pseudogenic. Among about 400 genotyped donors of the cohort, an average of approximately 240,000 unique TCR beta nucleotide sequences was sequenced per donor, of which 15% to 20% were non-productive. Both class I and class II loci were covered by HLA typing, at four-digit resolution. In a later analysis, previously published TCR beta repertoires from hundreds of donors were re-analyzed and high-resolution HLA genotyping was added so that TCR occurrence patterns could be studied. Donor age, sex, ethnicity and CMV serostatus were compiled alongside the repertoire data. Typing coverage differed by locus: A, B, C, DRB1 and DQB1 were typed in about 629-640 donors, DQA1 in about 510, DPA1 in around 600, and DPB1 in 450 to 490. A later genetic analysis used genome-wide SNP genotypes for about 55% of the 666 donors, treating that subset as a discovery cohort. In addition to the first cohort of hundreds of subjects, a separate validation cohort of over 90 different subjects was used. All discovery cohort repertoires had been generated on a single sequencing platform. An early release that covered around 590 HLA-typed donors contained approximately 320 gigabases of sequencing data and about 93 million unique TCR sequences.

In total, about 650 healthy bone marrow donors made up the cohort. At the time of sampling, all cohort members were nominally healthy, though unrecorded immune exposures were likely present. The donor was CMV seronegative and belonged to the group of approximately 320 seronegative cohort members. Each donor provided a peripheral blood sample, and peripheral blood mononuclear cells were used for TCR beta sequencing. Genomic DNA extraction from the blood cell samples was performed with the Qiagen DNeasy Blood Extraction Kit. The study at large found these results: A later genetic analysis reported fewer N-insertions in productive TCRs among donors in an Asian-associated ancestry cluster than the roughly 620-donor mean. In a later analysis, the rate of TCR association differed among HLA loci, with DRB1 alleles having the most associated TCRs and HLA-C alleles having the fewest. An earlier analysis of 450 to 750 of the donors showed that most TCR beta V segments appeared in productive rearrangements either about 87% or about 30% of the time, which broadly matched IMGT annotations. The classifier was reported to diagnose cytomegalovirus status with high specificity and sensitivity in both the original cohort and the validation cohort. The authors suggested that the approach could potentially be extended to other disease states and immunological phenotypes. Most TCR sequences were seen in very few donors, while some public TCRs were found in many individuals. Assigning TCR associations to individual alleles was difficult when HLA alleles, especially DR and DQ, strongly co-occurred. The study listed 164 TCR beta chains as associated with cytomegalovirus. A further reported finding was that TCR beta sequences accurately predicted the HLA-A and HLA-B alleles for most subjects in the first cohort. Because the 87-base-pair reads could not distinguish some IMGT-functional V segments, including TRBV6-2 and TRBV6-3, those segments were excluded. The cohort was sequenced for TCR beta chains only, and without alpha or paired-chain data the features that could be detected were limited. The sequencing pipeline was judged likely to have produced a cluster of highly shared sequence variants as a technical artifact. According to a later analysis, most CMV-associated TCR beta chains appeared to be HLA-restricted, and the HLA associations seemed to be driven largely by CMV exposure. At a false discovery rate of 0.05, a later analysis linked fewer than 20,000 TCR beta sequences to specific HLA alleles. Sequencing depth was assumed to be roughly uniform across donors in the presence/absence analyses, though that assumption may not hold. A later analysis found that HLA-associated TCR beta chains were more clonally expanded and had lower generation probabilities than equally common non-associated chains. Linkage disequilibrium might explain the correlated functional status among segregating V segments, but an unknown experimental factor could not be ruled out. Because counts were too low, about 15 rarely observed V segments, including chromosome 9 orphons, were left out of the earlier analysis of 587 of the donors. In vitro tests confirmed that a few of the cytomegalovirus-associated TCR beta chains recognize cytomegalovirus antigens. In a later analysis, several top co-occurrence clusters were reported to appear linked to parvovirus B19, influenza, CMV and Epstein-Barr virus. HLA typing was unavailable for some donors at each locus, so association tests used only the typed subset. V-gene and J-gene trimming of TCR beta chains was associated with a missense DCLRE1C variant in a later genetic analysis, and the association was replicated in an independent cohort. Immune exposure information for the cohort was limited to CMV serostatus.

This clone was counted a few times. What this receptor recognizes is not known. Nothing much larger sits one base from this clone, and base qualities are not available. Trimming accounts for 1 base at V and 9 bases at J, while the number of junction bases matched to no gene is 5. The CDR3 goes from the cysteine to the phenylalanine over 15 residues. Only the CDR3 region is kept as DNA, spanning 45 bases read in frame from base 1. The germline V gene (reference sequence) specifies LNHDA as CDR1 and SQIVND as CDR2. Library preparation was by the immunoSEQ multiplex PCR assay. For the multiplex PCR, a mixture combining 60 forward primers for TCR Vbeta segments and 13 reverse primers for TCR Jbeta segments was used. A multiplex PCR assay on genomic DNA amplified the CDR3 region of rearranged TCR beta genes. Amplified TCR beta libraries were sequenced as 87-base-pair reads on the Illumina HiSeq System. Turning to the authors' computational methods: Across the 500 to 700 repertoires, a later analysis counted 80 million or so unique TCR beta chains, roughly 11 million of which were shared by at least two donors. To remove PCR and sequencing errors, raw reads were error-corrected and collapsed into unique sequences using a nearest-neighbor algorithm that merged closely related sequences. Alignment of CDR3 sequences to IMGT reference sequences was used to assign V, D and J gene segments. For a sequence to be retained, at least a six-nucleotide match to both a V gene segment and a J gene segment was required. A rearrangement was called productive if the CDR3 had no stop codons and remained in frame with V and J, and every other rearrangement was called non-productive. CDR3 was defined by IMGT convention, running from the second conserved V-encoded cysteine to the conserved J-encoded phenylalanine. The earlier analysis of about 610 of the donors excluded any sequence lacking an unambiguous match to a single V gene segment. In an earlier analysis of some 590 of the donors, a V segment was called functional when productive rearrangements were above 56.7%, and segregating when the standard deviation between donors exceeded 5%. A statistical classification framework was built to diagnose cytomegalovirus status from the catalog of TCR beta chain sequences. V and J gene assignment, in a later analysis, came from comparing TCR nucleotide sequences with IMGT/GENE-DB human TR gene sequences. Using the TCRdist pipeline, a later analysis assigned CDR3 sequences along with most-parsimonious VDJ recombination scenarios. A later analysis defined each TCR beta chain by its CDR3 amino acid sequence plus V-gene family, and excluded reads lacking a unique V-gene family. A later analysis removed 500 to 600 highly shared, low-generation-probability nucleotide sequences to deal with suspected cross-contamination and a sequencing artifact. In a later analysis, a clonal expansion index for each public chain was calculated from normalized within-repertoire ranks of inferred template counts. In a later analysis, generation probabilities were computed with a VDJ recombination model fitted to out-of-frame rearrangements, and the resulting probabilities were checked against IGoR. Hypergeometric tests were used in a later analysis to score TCR-TCR, TCR-HLA and TCR-CMV co-occurrence, with a repertoire-size bias correction applied to the TCR pairs. In a later analysis, false discovery rates were estimated by permuting HLA or CMV assignments 20 times. In a later analysis, co-occurring TCRs were grouped using DBSCAN, and TCRdist sequence similarity was added for clustering within HLA-allele-positive subsets. Repertoires with fewer than 30,000 or more than 120,000 public chains, plus five repertoires with anomalous nucleotide sharing, were excluded from co-occurrence clustering. Drawn from immuneACCESS, this table holds only the in-frame rearrangements with V and J called that TCRdb kept. Clones are partly lost; checked studies trace under half to an unresolved V gene and leave the rest unexplained. V and J calls and clone size are as listed in that table; D and trimming were resolved from the DNA. This sample gives some 190,000 clones in total; around 79% of them show up just once. More than 1.5% of the sample is held by the ten biggest clonotypes.

This sequence originates from a woman aged 45-65 years in good health and CMV-seronegative. Specimen: PBMCs. The chain uses TRBV19 and TRBJ1-6, with TRBD1 matching 8 junction bases. The CDR3 region: CASSIGAGGGSPLHF. The DNA sequence reads TGTGCCAGTAGTATAGGCGCAGGGGGCGGTTCACCCCTCCACTTT.